This T cell receptor beta chain emerged from a study of control samples from healthy donors and cancer patients. Germline V gene data show CDR1 as LGHNA and CDR2 as YNFKEQ. The CDR3 extends over 14 amino acids. V lost 6 bases and J 4 bases, leaving 15 bases between the germline ends. This table comes from immunoSEQ multiplex PCR, and its TCRdb copy is limited to in-frame clones, with some not included. The sample holds about 58,000 clones, more than 70% seen once. The sequenced sample was PBMCs. V gene TRBV4-2 combines with J gene TRBJ1-1; no clear D gene. This clonotype was sampled from a woman aged 60-75 years with lung cancer. This CDR3 reads CASSLGSRATEAFF. CDR3 sequence (DNA): TGTGCCAGCAGTCTCGGCTCTCGGGCCACTGAAGCTTTCTTT.